This T cell receptor beta chain was sequenced for a study of CD8 T cells in Susac syndrome. The CDR3 is 13 residues long. The germline gives CDR1 LGHDT, CDR2 YNNKEL (reference sequence). RNA amounts of about 0.5 to 1 ug underwent reverse transcription with random hexamers. Amplification of TCR beta CDR3 by immunoSEQ multiplex PCR spanned 54 Vbeta and 13 Jbeta. TCRdb analysed the immunoSEQ multiplex PCR reads with MiXCR anew, one entry per CDR3 protein. This sample yields 330,000 or so distinct CDR3 sequences, of which approximately 85% are seen a single time; around 0.2% belongs to the top ten. A note on this clonotype: An end of the junction differs from the germline gene, which may be a read error.

Sequencing targeted TCR beta in blood CD8+ and CD4+ T cells. Isolation of CD8+ and CD4+ T cells was performed negatively, whereas enrichment of TEMRA cells was done by FACS. This sequence originates from a human donor with multiple sclerosis. The sequencing input was CD8+ T cells from PBMCs. This chain links TRBV3-1 with TRBJ1-1; D unresolved. Written as DNA, the CDR3 is TGTGCCAGCCGATCGGTCCGGAACACTGAAGCCTTCTTT. As protein: CASRSVRNTEAFF. Combining the CDR3 with reference TRBV3-1 and TRBJ1-1 gives the whole variable domain DTAVSQTPKYLVTQMGNDKSIKCEQNLGHDTMYWYKQDSKKFLKIMFSYNNKELIINETVPNRFSPKSPDKAHLNLHINSLELGDSAVYFCASRSVRNTEAFFGQGTRLTVV.